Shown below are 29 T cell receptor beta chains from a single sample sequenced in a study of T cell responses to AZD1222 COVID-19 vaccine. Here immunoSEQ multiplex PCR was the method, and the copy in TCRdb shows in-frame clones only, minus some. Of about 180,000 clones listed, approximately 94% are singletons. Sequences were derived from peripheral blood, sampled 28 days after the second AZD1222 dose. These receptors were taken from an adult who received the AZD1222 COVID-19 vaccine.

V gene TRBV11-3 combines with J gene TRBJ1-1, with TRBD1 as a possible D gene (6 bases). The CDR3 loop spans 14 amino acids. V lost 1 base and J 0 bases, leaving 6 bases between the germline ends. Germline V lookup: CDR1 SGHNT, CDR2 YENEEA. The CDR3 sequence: CASSLGGLNTEAFF. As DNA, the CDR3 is TGTGCCAGCAGCTTAGGGGGGCTGAACACTGAAGCTTTCTTT.

The CDR3 protein is CASSSIQGSGANVLTF. DNA for the CDR3: TGTGCCAGCAGTTCGATTCAAGGCTCTGGGGCCAACGTCCTGACTTTC. V and J are TRBV27 and TRBJ2-6; D remains unclear. The CDR3 runs to 16 residues. Germline V lookup: CDR1 MNHEY, CDR2 SMNVEV (reference sequence). V was pared by 4 bases and J by 0 bases, with 10 bases between.

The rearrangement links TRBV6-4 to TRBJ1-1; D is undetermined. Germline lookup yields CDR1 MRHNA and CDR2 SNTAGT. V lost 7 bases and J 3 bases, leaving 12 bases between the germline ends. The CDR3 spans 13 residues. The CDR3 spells CASKDFSDTEAFF. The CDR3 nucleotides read TGTGCCAGCAAGGACTTTTCGGACACTGAAGCTTTCTTT.

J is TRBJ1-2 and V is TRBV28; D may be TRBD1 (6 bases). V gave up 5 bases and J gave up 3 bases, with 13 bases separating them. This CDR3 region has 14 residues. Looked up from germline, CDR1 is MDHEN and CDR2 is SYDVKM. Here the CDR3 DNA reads TGTGCCAGCAGTAATCAGGGGACGGACTATGGCTACACCTTC. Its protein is CASSNQGTDYGYTF.

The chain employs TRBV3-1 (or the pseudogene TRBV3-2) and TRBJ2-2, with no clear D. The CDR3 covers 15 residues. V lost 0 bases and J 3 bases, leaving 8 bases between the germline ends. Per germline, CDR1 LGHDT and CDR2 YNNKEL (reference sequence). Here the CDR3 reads CASSQEGPYTGELFF. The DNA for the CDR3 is TGTGCCAGCAGCCAAGAAGGGCCCTACACCGGGGAGCTGTTTTTT.

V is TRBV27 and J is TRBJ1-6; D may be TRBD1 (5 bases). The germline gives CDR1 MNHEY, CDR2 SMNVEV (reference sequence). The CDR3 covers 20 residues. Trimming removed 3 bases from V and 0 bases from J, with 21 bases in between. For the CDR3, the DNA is TGTGCCAGCAGTTTCCTCCCGGGACGGGGAAACCCCTCCTATAATTCACCCCTCCACTTT. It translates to CASSFLPGRGNPSYNSPLHF.

This CDR3 reads CASSLAPTGGSRDTEAFF. In DNA form, the CDR3 reads TGTGCCAGCAGCTTAGCACCGACAGGGGGATCGCGGGACACTGAAGCTTTCTTT. The chain is built from TRBV7-9 and TRBJ1-1, with TRBD1 identical over 9 bases. Germline trimming cut 0 bases from V and 3 bases from J; bases unmatched to any gene: 11. The CDR3 sequence is 18 residues long. Per germline, CDR1 SEHNR and CDR2 FQNEAQ (reference sequence).

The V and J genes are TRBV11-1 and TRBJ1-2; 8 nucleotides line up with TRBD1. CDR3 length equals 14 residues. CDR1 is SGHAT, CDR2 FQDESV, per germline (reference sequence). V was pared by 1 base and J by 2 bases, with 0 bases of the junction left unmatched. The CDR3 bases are TGTGCCAGCAGCTTAGGACAGGGGAACTATGGCTACACCTTC. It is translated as CASSLGQGNYGYTF.

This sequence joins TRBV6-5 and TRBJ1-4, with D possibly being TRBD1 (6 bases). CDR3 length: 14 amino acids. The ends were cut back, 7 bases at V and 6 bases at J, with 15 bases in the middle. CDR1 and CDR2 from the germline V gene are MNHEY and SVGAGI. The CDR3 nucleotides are TGTGCCAGCATCGTGGGGGGGCATGATGAAAAACTGTTTTTT. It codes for CASIVGGHDEKLFF.

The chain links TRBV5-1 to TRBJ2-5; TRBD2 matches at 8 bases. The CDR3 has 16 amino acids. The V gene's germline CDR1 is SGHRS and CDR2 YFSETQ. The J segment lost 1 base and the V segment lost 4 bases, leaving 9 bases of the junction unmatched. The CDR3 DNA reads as TGCGCCAGCAGCCCCTTAGCGGGAAACTCCCAAGAGACCCAGTACTTC. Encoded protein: CASSPLAGNSQETQYF. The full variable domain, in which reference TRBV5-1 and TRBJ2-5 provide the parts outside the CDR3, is KAGVTQTPRYLIKTRGQQVTLSCSPISGHRSVSWYQQTPGQGLQFLFEYFSETQRNKGNFPGRFSGRQFSNSRSEMNVSTLELGDSALYLCASSPLAGNSQETQYFGPGTRLLVL.

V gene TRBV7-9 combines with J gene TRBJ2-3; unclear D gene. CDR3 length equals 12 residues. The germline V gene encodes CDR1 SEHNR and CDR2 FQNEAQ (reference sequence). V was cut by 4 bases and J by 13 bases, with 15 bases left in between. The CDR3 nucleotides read TGTGCCAGCAGCTCGCCAAACGTGTGGGAGTATTTT. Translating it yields CASSSPNVWEYF.

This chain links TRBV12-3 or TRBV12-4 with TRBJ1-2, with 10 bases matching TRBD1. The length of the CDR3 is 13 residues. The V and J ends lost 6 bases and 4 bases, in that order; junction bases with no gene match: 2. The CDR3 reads CASRWTGGYGYTF. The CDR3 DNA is TGTGCCAGCAGGTGGACAGGGGGCTATGGCTACACCTTC.

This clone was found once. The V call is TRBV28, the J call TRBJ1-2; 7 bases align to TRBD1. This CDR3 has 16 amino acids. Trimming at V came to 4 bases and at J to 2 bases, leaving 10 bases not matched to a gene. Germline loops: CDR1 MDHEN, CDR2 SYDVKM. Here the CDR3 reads CASSSDDRGQNYGYTF. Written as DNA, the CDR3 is TGTGCCAGCAGTTCTGATGATAGGGGGCAGAACTATGGCTACACCTTC.

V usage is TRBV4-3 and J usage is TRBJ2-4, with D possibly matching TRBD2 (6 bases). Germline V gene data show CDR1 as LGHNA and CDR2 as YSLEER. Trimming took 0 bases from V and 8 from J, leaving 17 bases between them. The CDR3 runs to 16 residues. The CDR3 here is CASSQERGRTWDIQYF. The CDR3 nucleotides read TGCGCCAGCAGCCAAGAAAGAGGGAGGACTTGGGACATTCAGTACTTC.

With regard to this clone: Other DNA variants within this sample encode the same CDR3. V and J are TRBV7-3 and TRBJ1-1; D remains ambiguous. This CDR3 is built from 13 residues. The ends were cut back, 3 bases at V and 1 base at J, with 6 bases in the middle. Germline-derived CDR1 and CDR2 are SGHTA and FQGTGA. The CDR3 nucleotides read TGTGCCAGCAGCTTGTCCGGGAACACTGAAGCTTTCTTT. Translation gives CASSLSGNTEAFF.

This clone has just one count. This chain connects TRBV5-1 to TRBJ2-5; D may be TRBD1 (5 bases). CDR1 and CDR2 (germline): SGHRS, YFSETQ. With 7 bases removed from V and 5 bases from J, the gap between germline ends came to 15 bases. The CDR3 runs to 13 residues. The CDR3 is CASHSRVGETQYF. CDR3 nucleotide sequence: TGCGCCAGCCACTCCAGGGTAGGGGAGACCCAGTACTTC. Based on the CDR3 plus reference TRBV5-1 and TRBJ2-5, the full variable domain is KAGVTQTPRYLIKTRGQQVTLSCSPISGHRSVSWYQQTPGQGLQFLFEYFSETQRNKGNFPGRFSGRQFSNSRSEMNVSTLELGDSALYLCASHSRVGETQYFGPGTRLLVL.

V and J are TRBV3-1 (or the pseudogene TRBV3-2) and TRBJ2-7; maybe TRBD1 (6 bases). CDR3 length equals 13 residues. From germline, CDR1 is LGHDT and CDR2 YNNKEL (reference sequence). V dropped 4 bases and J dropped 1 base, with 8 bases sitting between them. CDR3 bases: TGTGCCAGCAGCCCGACAGGTTCCTACGAGCAGTACTTC. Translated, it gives CASSPTGSYEQYF.

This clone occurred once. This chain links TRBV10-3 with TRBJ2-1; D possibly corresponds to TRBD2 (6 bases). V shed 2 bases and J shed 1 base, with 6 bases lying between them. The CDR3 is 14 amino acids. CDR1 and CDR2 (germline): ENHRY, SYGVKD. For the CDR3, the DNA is TGTGCCATCAGTGAGCGGGGGTCCTACAATGAGCAGTTCTTC. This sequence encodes CAISERGSYNEQFF.

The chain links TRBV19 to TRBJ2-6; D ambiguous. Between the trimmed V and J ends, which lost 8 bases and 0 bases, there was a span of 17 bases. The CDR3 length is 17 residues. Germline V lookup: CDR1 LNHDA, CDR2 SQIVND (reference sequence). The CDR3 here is CASASNPRASGANVLTF. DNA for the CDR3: TGTGCCAGTGCCTCCAACCCACGGGCCTCTGGGGCCAACGTCCTGACTTTC.

As DNA, the CDR3 is TGCGCCAGCAGCCAAGATACGTCGACAGCTAACTATGGCTACACCTTC. As protein: CASSQDTSTANYGYTF. The gene calls are TRBV4-1 and TRBJ1-2; maybe TRBD1 (5 bases). The CDR3 has 16 residues. Trimming left V 0 bases short and J 0 bases short, with 11 bases between. Germline CDR1 and CDR2: MGHRA and YSYEKL.

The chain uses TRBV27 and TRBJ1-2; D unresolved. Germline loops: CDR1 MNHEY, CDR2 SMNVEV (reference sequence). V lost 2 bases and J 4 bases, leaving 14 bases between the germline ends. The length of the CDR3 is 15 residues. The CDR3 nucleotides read TGTGCCAGCAGTTTACGTGGCGGAAGCTTCTATGGCTACACCTTC. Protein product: CASSLRGGSFYGYTF.

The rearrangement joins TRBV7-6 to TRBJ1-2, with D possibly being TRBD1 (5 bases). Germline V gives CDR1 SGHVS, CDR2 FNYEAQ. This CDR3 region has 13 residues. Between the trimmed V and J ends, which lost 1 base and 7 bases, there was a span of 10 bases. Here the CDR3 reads CASSLDGQGGYTF. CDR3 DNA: TGTGCCAGCAGCTTAGACGGTCAGGGTGGCTACACCTTC.

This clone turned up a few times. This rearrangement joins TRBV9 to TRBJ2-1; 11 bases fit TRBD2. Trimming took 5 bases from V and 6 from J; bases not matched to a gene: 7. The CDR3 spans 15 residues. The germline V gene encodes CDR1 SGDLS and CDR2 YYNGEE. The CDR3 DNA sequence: TGTGCCAGCAGTAGTAGCGGGGGGGCAGGCAATGAGCAGTTCTTC. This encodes CASSSSGGAGNEQFF. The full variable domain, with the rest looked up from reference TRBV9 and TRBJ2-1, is DSGVTQTPKHLITATGQRVTLRCSPRSGDLSVYWYQQSLDQGLQFLIQYYNGEERAKGNILERFSAQQFPDLHSELNLSSLELGDSALYFCASSSSGGAGNEQFFGPGTRLTVL.

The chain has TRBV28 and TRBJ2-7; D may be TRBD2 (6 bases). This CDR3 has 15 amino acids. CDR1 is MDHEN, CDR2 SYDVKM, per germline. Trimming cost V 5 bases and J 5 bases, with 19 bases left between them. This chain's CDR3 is CASSPSASFINEQYF. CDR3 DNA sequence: TGTGCCAGCAGTCCTAGCGCCTCTTTTATTAACGAGCAGTACTTC.

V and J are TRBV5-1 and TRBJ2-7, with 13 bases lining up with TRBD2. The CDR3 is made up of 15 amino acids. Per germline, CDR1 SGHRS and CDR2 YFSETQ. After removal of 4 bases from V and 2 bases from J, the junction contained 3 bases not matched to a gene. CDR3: CASSDGTSGAYEQYF. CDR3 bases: TGCGCCAGCAGCGATGGGACTAGCGGGGCCTACGAGCAGTACTTC.

DNA of the CDR3: TGCGCCAGCAGCTTGGACCCTAGCGGCTACGAGAGTTCCTACAATGAGCAGTTCTTC. As protein: CASSLDPSGYESSYNEQFF. The rearrangement links TRBV5-1 to TRBJ2-1; 7 bases fit TRBD2. The junction had 13 bases not matched to a gene; V was cut back by 0 bases and J by 1 base. The length of the CDR3 is 19 residues. Germline V gene lookup returns CDR1 SGHRS and CDR2 YFSETQ.

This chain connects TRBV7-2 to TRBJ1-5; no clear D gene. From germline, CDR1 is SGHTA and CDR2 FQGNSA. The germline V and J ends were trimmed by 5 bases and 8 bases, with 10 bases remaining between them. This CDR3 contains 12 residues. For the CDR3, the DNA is TGTGCCAGCAGCGACTATAGTGAGCCCCAGCATTTT. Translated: CASSDYSEPQHF.

The DNA for the CDR3 is TGTGCTAGTGGTTCAGGGGGACGGAACTCCGGCTACACCTTC. Translation: CASGSGGRNSGYTF. The chain has TRBV12-5 and TRBJ1-2, with 7 bases aligning to TRBD1. Germline loops: CDR1 LGHNT, CDR2 FRNRAP. The V segment lost 4 bases and the J segment 8 bases; nucleotides outside the gene matches: 10. The CDR3 has 14 residues.

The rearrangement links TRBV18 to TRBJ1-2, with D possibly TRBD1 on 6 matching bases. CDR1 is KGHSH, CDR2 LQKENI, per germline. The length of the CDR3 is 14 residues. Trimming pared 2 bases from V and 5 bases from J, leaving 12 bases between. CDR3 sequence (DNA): TGTGCCAGCTCACCAGCGGACAGTAATTATGGCTACACCTTC. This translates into CASSPADSNYGYTF.